The rows below give T cell receptor beta chains drawn from one sample of a study of blood T cell repertoires in COVID-19. TCRdb's table, derived via immunoSEQ multiplex PCR, lists solely in-frame clones and lacks some. The table lists hundreds of thousands of clones, around four fifths of them singletons. The sequencing sample was made of peripheral blood. These receptors all stem from a man aged 35 to 55 with acute or convalescent COVID-19. Each CDR3 is given with its conserved first and last residue. A D gene is named only where the DNA matches it firmly. Only some rows state a clone size, as once, few, many or a class for expanded clones.

J gene: TRBJ2-2; clone size: NA; V gene: TRBV3-1/TRBV3-2; D gene: NA; CDR3 protein: CASSLPCSQRVNTGELFF; CDR3 DNA: TGTGCCAGCAGCCTGCCCTGCTCCCAGCGCGTAAACACCGGGGAGCTGTTTTTT
J gene: TRBJ2-7; clone size: NA; V gene: TRBV27; D gene: NA; CDR3 protein: CASSYTESYEQYF; CDR3 DNA: TGTGCCAGCAGTTATACTGAGTCATACGAGCAGTACTTC
J gene: TRBJ2-7; clone size: NA; V gene: TRBV11-1; D gene: TRBD2; CDR3 protein: CASSSLAGRSYEQYF; CDR3 DNA: TGTGCCAGCAGCTCCCTAGCGGGACGCTCCTACGAGCAGTACTTC
J gene: TRBJ1-2; clone size: once; V gene: TRBV6-5; D gene: NA; CDR3 protein: CASYFPNSNGYTF; CDR3 DNA: TGTGCCAGCTACTTCCCGAACAGTAATGGCTACACCTTC
J gene: TRBJ2-1; clone size: NA; V gene: TRBV5-4; D gene: NA; CDR3 protein: CASSTWDKGFEQFF; CDR3 DNA: TGTGCCAGCAGCACCTGGGACAAGGGATTTGAGCAGTTCTTC
J gene: TRBJ1-3; clone size: NA; V gene: TRBV9; D gene: TRBD1; CDR3 protein: CASSVAQPTGSGNTIYF; CDR3 DNA: TGTGCCAGCAGCGTAGCTCAACCGACAGGGAGTGGAAACACCATATATTTT
J gene: TRBJ1-2; clone size: NA; V gene: TRBV20-1; D gene: NA; CDR3 protein: CSASSMDGYTF; CDR3 DNA: TGCAGTGCTAGCAGTATGGATGGCTACACCTTC
J gene: TRBJ1-1; clone size: NA; V gene: TRBV5-4; D gene: TRBD1; CDR3 protein: CASSPWDRDTEAFF; CDR3 DNA: TGTGCCAGCAGCCCATGGGACAGGGACACTGAAGCTTTCTTT
J gene: TRBJ2-1; clone size: NA; V gene: TRBV7-3; D gene: TRBD2; CDR3 protein: CASSPLLSGRNEQFF; CDR3 DNA: TGTGCCAGCAGCCCACTCCTTAGCGGGAGGAATGAGCAGTTCTTC
J gene: TRBJ2-7; clone size: NA; V gene: TRBV28; D gene: NA; CDR3 protein: CASSSRAGGRREQYF; CDR3 DNA: TGTGCCAGCAGTTCCCGAGCAGGGGGGAGGAGGGAGCAGTACTTC
J gene: TRBJ1-5; clone size: once; V gene: TRBV4-1; D gene: NA; CDR3 protein: CASSQDTYRSHSNQPQHF; CDR3 DNA: TGCGCCAGCAGCCAGGATACGTACAGGAGCCATAGCAATCAGCCCCAGCATTTT
J gene: TRBJ1-5; clone size: NA; V gene: TRBV24-1; D gene: NA; CDR3 protein: CATSDSSRIQPQHF; CDR3 DNA: TGTGCCACCAGTGATTCCTCCAGAATTCAGCCCCAGCATTTT
J gene: TRBJ2-4; clone size: NA; V gene: TRBV7-8; D gene: TRBD1; CDR3 protein: CASSLRSGQTQNIQYF; CDR3 DNA: TGTGCCAGCAGCTTACGGTCGGGACAGACCCAAAACATTCAGTACTTC
J gene: TRBJ1-2; clone size: once; V gene: TRBV5-4; D gene: TRBD1; CDR3 protein: CASSFDRAGYTF; CDR3 DNA: TGTGCCAGCAGCTTCGACAGGGCCGGCTACACCTTC
J gene: TRBJ2-7; clone size: NA; V gene: TRBV7-2; D gene: NA; CDR3 protein: CASRLAYEQYF; CDR3 DNA: TGTGCCAGCAGACTAGCCTACGAGCAGTACTTC
J gene: TRBJ1-4; clone size: NA; V gene: TRBV3-1/TRBV3-2; D gene: TRBD1; CDR3 protein: CASSPITGESEKLFF; CDR3 DNA: TGTGCCAGCAGCCCCATCACAGGGGAAAGTGAAAAACTGTTTTTT
J gene: TRBJ2-4; clone size: NA; V gene: TRBV3-1/TRBV3-2; D gene: NA; CDR3 protein: CASSRPGSNIQYF; CDR3 DNA: TGTGCCAGCAGCCGCCCGGGAAGTAACATTCAGTACTTC